A selection of T cell receptor beta chains follows, all from one sample in a study of blood T cells in healthy people across ages. TCRdb ran MiXCR on the 5' RACE reads and lists one entry per CDR3 protein. The table includes hundreds of thousands of distinct CDR3 sequences, roughly 50% detected once. The sample was blood. The receptor source for this set is a middle-aged man in good health. Both conserved end residues are part of each CDR3.

cdr3_length,v_call,cdr3_aa
15,TRBV5-1,CASSPPGPGTGELFF
15,TRBV29-1,CSACPIAENTDTQYF
13,TRBV5-1,CASSLVLGSEAFF
16,TRBV29-1,CSRTAWGVGVKNIQYF
14,TRBV12-3/TRBV12-4,CANPPFPGANVLTF
13,TRBV12-3/TRBV12-4,CASLVVNDNEQFF
15,TRBV9,CASALDLGRAYEQYF
16,TRBV9,CASSGSWAAGTDTQYF
15,TRBV15,CATRVLGGRREKLFF
12,TRBV18,CASSPGWETQYF
14,TRBV29-1,CSVRATGQGYGCTF
18,TRBV20-1,CSAPPNPGQGTSTDTQYF
15,TRBV9,CASSVVELSTDTQYF
13,TRBV2,CASTVPAFNEQFF
16,TRBV6-4,CASSYGKLGGTDTQYF
15,TRBV7-6,CASSLAVAGTDTQYF
12,TRBV7-9,CASSLGFLEQFF
17,TRBV5-1,CASSLGPSGQGDGEQFF
13,TRBV27,CASPAPLGNGYTF
21,TRBV20-1,CSARPPAETSGGAVRTDTQYF
14,TRBV9,CASSVEWSGRTQYF
14,TRBV2,CASSVGISRDTQYF
19,TRBV20-1,CSARDLASEPLRSYNEQFF
16,TRBV3-1,CASSQDLRGRLETQYF
16,TRBV14,CASSQGQINFNTEAFF
13,TRBV20-1,CSASRTGNNEQYF
16,TRBV12-3/TRBV12-4,CASSARGTGRNQPQHF
11,TRBV29-1,CSVRDYNEQFF
15,TRBV20-1,CSARGTSGLTDTQYF
14,TRBV7-3,CASSLWGTQETQYF
20,TRBV4-2,CASSQDWVGTSGLLKETQYF
16,TRBV12-3/TRBV12-4,CASSLGTGSGANVLTF
14,TRBV18,CASSGQRAKNIQYF
15,TRBV7-9,CASSADRGENTEAFF
15,TRBV21-1,CASSPPRRPGETQYF
14,TRBV6-5,CASSSQGRSYGYTF
16,TRBV7-9,CASSPPDPKGGNTIYF
17,TRBV29-1,CSVFSLSRGSSSNIQYF
15,TRBV6-2/TRBV6-3,CASSPTPGLAGNPYF
12,TRBV7-9,CASGSSYNEQFF
13,TRBV19,CASKTGGEGTQYF
16,TRBV6-5,CASSLKPGSGAYEQYF
17,TRBV6-2/TRBV6-3,CACSYALGLADQETQYF
13,TRBV5-1,CASKSGGDTEAFF
15,TRBV6-5,CASSYRDRVVETQYF
14,TRBV9,CASSLTDSQETQYF
15,TRBV11-2,CASSFSPGVTGELFF
15,TRBV7-2,CASSLTFGWGTEAFF
17,TRBV4-3,CASSQELRISGSDEQFF
16,TRBV4-3,CASSQDSRTSLGTQYF
13,TRBV27,CASSLHSGGEQYF
14,TRBV20-1,CSASGTISYNEQFF
15,TRBV10-3,CATGFRQPRDQPQHF
12,TRBV3-1,CASTTSAGELFF
15,TRBV28,CASSATLGIPYEQYF